A selection of T cell receptor beta chains follows, all from one sample in a study of cytomegalovirus exposure and HLA in healthy donors. Assay: immunoSEQ multiplex PCR; the TCRdb copy retains only in-frame clones and omits some. The table shows about 150,000 clones, with 70% to 80% occurring only once. Sequences were obtained from PBMCs. Receptors originate from a man in his thirties or forties in good health and CMV-seropositive. Both conserved end residues are part of each CDR3.

j_gene | v_gene | CDR3aa
TRBJ2-1 | TRBV7-3 | CASSYSFYGTGEGNEQFF
TRBJ1-1 | TRBV18 | CASSPPGRMNTEAFF
TRBJ2-7 | TRBV10-3 | CATAGQGNEQYF
TRBJ1-1 | TRBV19 | CASSIGAGNTEAFF
TRBJ2-5 | TRBV5-1 | CASSPSGGHQETQYF
TRBJ2-7 | TRBV7-9 | CASSLDKASSYEQYF
TRBJ1-6 | TRBV18 | CASSPPVHSYNSPLHF
TRBJ1-2 | TRBV7-2 | CASSLEGRGNTF
TRBJ2-1 | TRBV27 | CASTGQLYNEQFF
TRBJ2-7 | TRBV30 | CAWTGARPYEQYF
TRBJ1-4 | TRBV5-1 | CASSLVSGDNEKLFF
TRBJ1-6 | TRBV28 | CASSTLDSSPLHF
TRBJ1-2 | TRBV11-2 | CASSSRTGSVYGYTF
TRBJ1-6 | TRBV28 | CASRPQQTAYNSPLHF
TRBJ2-7 | TRBV5-6 | CASSTRRTGRVGYEQYF
TRBJ1-1 | TRBV7-9 | CASSLVGQGTEAFF
TRBJ2-7 | TRBV9 | CASSVGTSGRGEQYF
TRBJ2-7 | TRBV28 | CASSGPSSGPYEQYF
TRBJ2-4 | TRBV7-2 | CASSLTPVLAKNIQYF
TRBJ1-2 | TRBV2 | CASSPQGAAYGYTF
TRBJ2-7 | TRBV7-2 | CASSLGTSGGSYEQYF
TRBJ1-2 | TRBV18 | CASSPESRGRRGYTF
TRBJ1-3 | TRBV2 | CASRLGVTGNTIYF
TRBJ1-2 | TRBV6-5 | CASSWGTGNGYTF
TRBJ2-1 | TRBV19 | CASSVLAGDYNEQFF
TRBJ1-2 | TRBV14 | CASSQDPTGVHGYTF
TRBJ1-2 | TRBV19 | CASSIGGGDYGYTF
TRBJ1-5 | TRBV5-6 | CASSFGTGGGGHQPQHF
TRBJ2-5 | TRBV11-3 | CASSKSQGPQYF
TRBJ2-1 | TRBV4-1 | CASSRDTSGSNYEQFF
TRBJ2-2 | TRBV5-1 | CASSPYGQDTGELFF
TRBJ2-3 | TRBV7-2 | CASSLALAGTDTQYF
TRBJ2-7 | TRBV19 | CASSSIAGAPYEQYF
TRBJ1-5 | TRBV19 | CASSTPGAGGQPQHF
TRBJ1-2 | TRBV13 | CASSLPPADNYGYTF
TRBJ1-1 | TRBV7-2 | CASRGPGRTEAFF
TRBJ2-1 | TRBV9 | CASSVEGLVYNEQFF
TRBJ2-7 | TRBV6-1 | CASQPRTAYHEQYF
TRBJ1-6 | TRBV19 | CASQKGVSNSPLHF
TRBJ1-2 | TRBV27 | CASSLDRTGGNYGYTF
TRBJ2-7 | TRBV7-2 | CASSLAGEQYF
TRBJ2-7 | TRBV7-9 | CATKTSDRAHEQYF
TRBJ2-7 | TRBV28 | CASSFHFSGGAYEQYF
TRBJ2-1 | TRBV14 | CASSQDLNGAGYNEQFF
TRBJ2-1 | TRBV15 | CATSLAGSSYNEQFF
TRBJ2-1 | TRBV7-3 | CASSTTSGEQFF